The clone carrying this TCR beta chain was counted a single time. Its antigen remains unknown. These data originate in a study of T cells in narcolepsy. Regarding the study as a whole: Reportedly, autoreactive clonotypes were serially detected in patients' blood but not controls'.

TCRdb's table, derived via immunoSEQ multiplex PCR, lists solely in-frame clones and lacks some. The sample consists of around 33,000 clones, around 83% of them appearing once. Germline lookup yields CDR1 SGHRS and CDR2 YFSETQ. CDR3 length: 14 amino acids. The germline V and J ends were trimmed by 0 bases and 8 bases, with 12 bases remaining between them. The chain carries TRBV5-1 and TRBJ2-1, with no clear D. This TCR was recovered from a human donor with narcolepsy. Sequenced: CD45RA- memory CD4+ T cells from PBMCs. CDR3 in DNA: TGCGCCAGCAGCTTGGAGGCCCCTAGGGATGAGCAGTTCTTC. Translated, it gives CASSLEAPRDEQFF.